This record looks at one TCR beta chain sequence and its context. Its specificity is unknown. Triplicate approximately 320,000-cell sorts were made of each CD8+ T cell subset. Naive CD8+ T cells carried a CD45RO-CCR7+CD27+CD95- phenotype. The libraries of TRB cDNA were constructed through 5' RACE using UMI labels. TCRdb reprocessed the 5' RACE reads and reports one entry per CDR3 protein, with no DNA. This table lists roughly 100,000 distinct CDR3 sequences. Germline V lookup: CDR1 SGHRS, CDR2 YFSETQ. The CDR3 is 13 amino acids. The sample belongs to a study of CXCR3-negative and CXCR3-positive naive CD8 T cells. About the research overall: Summed over all libraries, TRB reads came to about 130 million, with about 1.5 +/- 0.3 million per library. Study conclusions and caveats: In CXCR3-positive naive cells, the TRB CDR3s were more hydrophobic than in CXCR3-negative naive cells.

The sequenced sample consisted of naive CXCR3+ CD8+ T cells from blood. The subset is: CD45RO-CCR7+CD27+CD95- naive CD8+ T cells expressing CXCR3 (TNR3+). The TCR sequence derives from a human donor in good health. Some clones in this sample may be carry-over from other donors' samples. The chain is built from TRBV5-1 and TRBJ2-5; TCRdb selects TRBD1, and the lack of DNA leaves this call unchecked. CDR3 in amino acids: CASSLVGEETQYF.